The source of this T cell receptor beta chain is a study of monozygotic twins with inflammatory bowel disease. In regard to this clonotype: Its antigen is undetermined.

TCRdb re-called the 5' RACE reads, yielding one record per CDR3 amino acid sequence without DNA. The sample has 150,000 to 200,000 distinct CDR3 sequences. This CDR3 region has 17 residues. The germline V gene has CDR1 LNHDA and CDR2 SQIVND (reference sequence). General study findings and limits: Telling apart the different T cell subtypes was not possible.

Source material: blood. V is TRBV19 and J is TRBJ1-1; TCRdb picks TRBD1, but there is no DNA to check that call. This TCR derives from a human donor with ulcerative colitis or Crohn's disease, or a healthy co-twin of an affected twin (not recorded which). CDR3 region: CASSNYDRGASNTEAFF.